This TCR beta chain was profiled in a study of T-cell reconstitution after alpha-beta-depleted transplantation in children. The V gene end was trimmed by 4 bases and the J gene end by 1 base; junction bases not matched to a gene: 11. Germline V lookup: CDR1 SQVTM, CDR2 ANQGSEA. The CDR3 runs to 16 residues. Using unique molecular identifiers, the investigators prepared the TCRbeta library. Via MiXCR, TCRdb re-called the PCR reads, giving one row per CDR3 protein. Of around 200,000 distinct CDR3 sequences in the sample, approximately 10% were seen once. This clonotype was counted only a few times. The TCR was taken from a human donor who donated a stem cell graft to a child with acute lymphoblastic leukemia. V is TRBV29-1 and J is TRBJ2-7; 9 bases are a match to TRBD2. The starting material was PBMCs from the stem cell graft donor, obtained from the stem cell graft. Written as DNA, the CDR3 is TGCAGCGTTGTGAGGTCTCAGCGGGGGGTATCCTACGAGCAGTACTTC. Its protein is CSVVRSQRGVSYEQYF.